Presented here are 14 T cell receptor beta chains from one specimen sequenced in a study of blood T cell repertoires in COVID-19. Using immunoSEQ multiplex PCR, the repertoire was profiled, and TCRdb retains in-frame clones only, with some absent. The repertoire consists of under 300,000 clones, with approximately 86% occurring once and the leading ten covering just over 7%. The sample comprised peripheral blood. The receptors derive from a man aged 55 to 70 who had recovered from COVID-19.

The chain couples TRBV11-2 to TRBJ1-1; 11 bases map to TRBD1. J was trimmed by 4 bases and V by 4 bases; bases with no gene match: 2. CDR3 length equals 14 residues. Germline values: CDR1 SGHAT, CDR2 FQNNGV. CDR3 coding DNA: TGTGCCAGCAGCTGGGGACAGGGGGTCACTGAAGCTTTCTTT. This sequence encodes CASSWGQGVTEAFF.

The J gene is TRBJ2-7, the V gene TRBV5-5; TRBD1 is a possible D gene (6 bases). Trimming shortened V by 5 bases and J by 0 bases, and 12 bases separated the two germline ends. The germline V gene has CDR1 SGHKS and CDR2 YYEKEE (reference sequence). The CDR3 runs to 14 residues. CDR3 loop: CASRREQGSYEQYV. CDR3 DNA: TGTGCCAGCAGACGAGAACAGGGCTCCTACGAGCAGTACGTC.

This clone was found once. The J gene is TRBJ1-1, the V gene TRBV7-9; 8 nucleotides match TRBD1. Per the germline V gene, CDR1 is SEHNR and CDR2 is FQNEAQ (reference sequence). CDR3 length equals 13 residues. V dropped 3 bases and J dropped 5; count of bases not matched to a gene: 2. The CDR3 sequence: CASSLTGETEAFF. In DNA, the CDR3 is TGTGCCAGCAGCTTGACAGGGGAGACTGAAGCTTTCTTT.

The V call is TRBV4-2, the J call TRBJ2-1; 14 bases are a match to TRBD2. J gave up 9 bases and V 1 base, and 14 bases lay outside the gene matches. The V gene's germline CDR1 is LGHNA and CDR2 YNFKEQ. There are 19 residues in the CDR3. The CDR3 DNA is TGTGCCAGCAGCCAAGGACTGACTAGCGGGGGGGCCGGAGGAAGTGAGCAGTTCTTC. It is translated as CASSQGLTSGGAGGSEQFF.

This clone has just one count. This chain connects TRBV6-5 to TRBJ2-3; no definite D call. Deletions cut 6 bases from V and 7 bases from J, with 20 bases between. Germline V CDR1 and CDR2: MNHEY, SVGAGI. This CDR3 has 15 residues. CDR3 sequence: CASSKTPADTYTQYF. The CDR3 DNA is TGTGCCAGCAGCAAAACTCCAGCAGACACCTATACGCAGTATTTT.

The chain couples TRBV7-9 to TRBJ2-7; 9 bases align to TRBD1. The J segment lost 0 bases and the V segment lost 5 bases, leaving 8 bases of the junction unmatched. This CDR3 region has 16 residues. The germline V gene encodes CDR1 SEHNR and CDR2 FQNEAQ (reference sequence). The CDR3 nucleotides are TGTGCCAGCAGCCAACGCCGGGACAGGGCCTCCTACGAGCAGTACTTC. Its protein is CASSQRRDRASYEQYF.

The chain carries TRBV9 and TRBJ2-3; maybe TRBD1 (5 bases). V dropped 3 bases and J dropped 6 bases, with 17 bases sitting between them. The V gene's germline CDR1 is SGDLS and CDR2 YYNGEE. The CDR3 spans 15 residues. The CDR3 nucleotides read TGTGCCAGCAGCGAAGGAAGGGGTACGCACGATACGCAGTATTTT. As protein: CASSEGRGTHDTQYF. Full variable domain (remainder filled in from reference TRBV9 and TRBJ2-3): DSGVTQTPKHLITATGQRVTLRCSPRSGDLSVYWYQQSLDQGLQFLIQYYNGEERAKGNILERFSAQQFPDLHSELNLSSLELGDSALYFCASSEGRGTHDTQYFGPGTRLTVL.

The chain employs TRBV6-1 and TRBJ2-5; weak D call: TRBD1 (7 bases). Germline V gene sequence: CDR1 MNHNS, CDR2 SASEGT. The CDR3 runs 16 residues. The V and J ends lost 1 base and 5 bases respectively, with 17 bases between them. The CDR3 spells CASSEGVGGGGETQYF. DNA of the CDR3: TGTGCCAGCAGTGAAGGGGTAGGAGGGGGCGGTGAGACCCAGTACTTC.

In its sample, this clone was seen a few times. The chain is built from TRBV5-1 and TRBJ1-6; 12 bases fit TRBD1. This CDR3 is built from 17 residues. V was clipped by 4 bases and J by 3 bases; unmatched bases: 5. Germline assignment: CDR1 SGHRS and CDR2 YFSETQ. CDR3 in DNA: TGCGCCAGCAGCGAAGGGACAGGGGGCTACTATAATTCACCCCTCCACTTT. This sequence encodes CASSEGTGGYYNSPLHF.

This chain's CDR3 is CASSTRDILGAFF. CDR3 DNA sequence: TGTGCCAGCAGTACCAGGGACATCCTGGGAGCTTTCTTT. The chain is built from TRBV12-3 or TRBV12-4 and TRBJ1-1, with D perhaps matching TRBD1 (6 bases). This CDR3 spans 13 amino acids. V was pared by 5 bases and J by 10 bases, with 17 bases between.

The chain recombines TRBV23-1 with TRBJ1-2; 9 bases fit TRBD1. TRBV23-1 is recorded as an ORF, its role being uncertain. CDR3 size: 15 residues. J lost 8 bases, V lost 7 bases, and 14 bases had no gene match. CDR3 in amino acids: CASNITEQGAQGYTF. For the CDR3, the DNA is TGCGCCAGCAATATAACGGAACAGGGGGCGCAAGGCTACACCTTC.

This chain uses TRBV7-2 with TRBJ1-1; TRBD1 aligns across 8 bases. Germline loops: CDR1 SGHTA, CDR2 FQGNSA. Trimming took 5 bases from V and 0 from J; bases not matched to a gene: 5. The length of the CDR3 is 15 residues. This CDR3 reads CASSPQGQVNTEAFF. The CDR3 coding sequence is TGTGCCAGCAGCCCACAGGGACAGGTGAACACTGAAGCTTTCTTT.

The rearrangement links TRBV3-1 (or the pseudogene TRBV3-2) to TRBJ2-7; 15 positions match TRBD2. Germline CDR1 and CDR2: LGHDT and YNNKEL (reference sequence). V trimming: 5 bases; J trimming: 2 bases; junction bases outside the gene matches: 7. This CDR3 has 17 amino acids. The CDR3 nucleotides read TGTGCCAGCAGCTACTCGGGACTAGCGGGGGGAGCCTACGAGCAGTACGTC. Protein: CASSYSGLAGGAYEQYV.

The CDR3: CAIGSGKDYGYTF. DNA of the CDR3: TGTGCCATAGGTTCGGGTAAGGACTATGGCTACACCTTC. The rearrangement links TRBV10-3 to TRBJ1-2, with no clear D. CDR3 size: 13 residues. Deletions cut 9 bases from V and 3 bases from J, with 14 bases between. Germline lookup yields CDR1 ENHRY and CDR2 SYGVKD.